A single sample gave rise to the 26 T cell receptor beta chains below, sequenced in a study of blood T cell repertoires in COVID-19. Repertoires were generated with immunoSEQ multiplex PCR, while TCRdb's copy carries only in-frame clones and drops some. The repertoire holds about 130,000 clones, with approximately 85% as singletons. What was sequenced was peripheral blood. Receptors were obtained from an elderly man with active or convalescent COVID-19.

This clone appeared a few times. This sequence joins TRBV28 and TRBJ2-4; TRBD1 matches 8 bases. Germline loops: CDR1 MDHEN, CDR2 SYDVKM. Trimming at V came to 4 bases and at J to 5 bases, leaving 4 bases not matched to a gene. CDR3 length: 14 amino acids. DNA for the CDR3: TGTGCCAGCAGTTCACAGGGGGTCCAAAACATTCAGTACTTC. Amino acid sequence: CASSSQGVQNIQYF.

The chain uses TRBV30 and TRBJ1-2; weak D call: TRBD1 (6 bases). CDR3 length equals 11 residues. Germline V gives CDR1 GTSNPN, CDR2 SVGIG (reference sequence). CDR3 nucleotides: TGTGCTGGGGGCGACGGATATGGCTACACCTTC. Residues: CAGGDGYGYTF.

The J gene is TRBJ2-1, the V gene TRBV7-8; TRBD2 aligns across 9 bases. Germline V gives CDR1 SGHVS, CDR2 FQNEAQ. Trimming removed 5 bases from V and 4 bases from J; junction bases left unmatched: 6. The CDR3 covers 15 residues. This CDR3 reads CASSRLAGTYNEQFF. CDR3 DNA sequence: TGTGCCAGCAGCCGCCTAGCGGGAACTTACAATGAGCAGTTCTTC. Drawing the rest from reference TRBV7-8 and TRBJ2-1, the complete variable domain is GAGVSQSPRYKVAKRGQDVALRCDPISGHVSLFWYQQALGQGPEFLTYFQNEAQLDKSGLPSDRFFAERPEGSVSTLKIQRTQQEDSAVYLCASSRLAGTYNEQFFGPGTRLTVL.

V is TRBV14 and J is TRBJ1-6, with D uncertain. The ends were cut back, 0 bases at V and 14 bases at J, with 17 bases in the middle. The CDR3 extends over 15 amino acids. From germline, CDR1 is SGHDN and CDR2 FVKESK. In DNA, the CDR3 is TGTGCCAGCAGCCAAGATAGGACTGCTGGTACCACCCTCCACTTT. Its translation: CASSQDRTAGTTLHF.

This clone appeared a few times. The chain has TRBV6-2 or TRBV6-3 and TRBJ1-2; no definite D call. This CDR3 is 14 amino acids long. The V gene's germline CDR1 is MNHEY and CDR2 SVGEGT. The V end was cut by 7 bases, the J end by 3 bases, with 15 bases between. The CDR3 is CASTPSGAYYGYTF. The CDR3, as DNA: TGTGCCAGCACCCCCAGCGGCGCTTACTATGGCTACACCTTC.

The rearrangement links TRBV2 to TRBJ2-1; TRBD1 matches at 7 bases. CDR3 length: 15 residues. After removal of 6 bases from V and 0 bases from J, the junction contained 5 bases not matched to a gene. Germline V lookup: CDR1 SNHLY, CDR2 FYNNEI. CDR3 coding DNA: TGTGCCAGCAGGGGACAGTTCAGCTCCTACAATGAGCAGTTCTTC. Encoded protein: CASRGQFSSYNEQFF.

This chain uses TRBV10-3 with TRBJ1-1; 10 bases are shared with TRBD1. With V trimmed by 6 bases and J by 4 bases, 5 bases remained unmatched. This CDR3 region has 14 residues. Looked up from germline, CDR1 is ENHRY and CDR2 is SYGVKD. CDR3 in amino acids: CAISGRDRGTEAFF. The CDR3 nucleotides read TGTGCCATCAGCGGGCGGGACAGGGGCACTGAAGCTTTCTTT.

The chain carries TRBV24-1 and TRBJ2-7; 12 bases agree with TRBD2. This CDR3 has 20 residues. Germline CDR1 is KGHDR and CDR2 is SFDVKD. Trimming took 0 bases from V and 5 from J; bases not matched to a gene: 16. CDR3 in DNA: TGTGCCACCAGTGATTTGCGGCCGAATCCTAGCGGGAGGGCCGACGACGAGCAGTACTTC. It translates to CATSDLRPNPSGRADDEQYF.

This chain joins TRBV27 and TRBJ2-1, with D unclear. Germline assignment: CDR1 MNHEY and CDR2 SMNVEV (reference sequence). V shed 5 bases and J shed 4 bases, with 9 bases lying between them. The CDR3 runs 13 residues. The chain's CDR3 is CASSPLLYNEQFF. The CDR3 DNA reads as TGTGCCAGCAGTCCCCTCTTATACAATGAGCAGTTCTTC.

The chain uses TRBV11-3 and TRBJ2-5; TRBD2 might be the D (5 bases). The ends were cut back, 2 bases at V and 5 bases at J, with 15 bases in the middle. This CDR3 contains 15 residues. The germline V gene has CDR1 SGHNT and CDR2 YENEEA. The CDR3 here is CASSLTHTSIETQYF. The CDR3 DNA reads TGTGCCAGCAGCTTAACCCATACTAGTATCGAGACCCAGTACTTC.

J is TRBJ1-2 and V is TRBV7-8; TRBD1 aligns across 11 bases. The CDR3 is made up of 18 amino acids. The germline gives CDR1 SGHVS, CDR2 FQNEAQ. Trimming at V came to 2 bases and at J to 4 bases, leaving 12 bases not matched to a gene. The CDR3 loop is CASSLTGQGAVSIYGYTF. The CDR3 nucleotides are TGTGCCAGCAGCTTAACCGGACAGGGGGCGGTTTCCATCTATGGCTACACCTTC.

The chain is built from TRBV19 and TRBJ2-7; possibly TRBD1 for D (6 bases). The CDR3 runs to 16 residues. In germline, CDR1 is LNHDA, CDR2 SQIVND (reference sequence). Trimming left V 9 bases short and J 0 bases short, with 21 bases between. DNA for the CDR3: TGTGCCAGCCCGACCCTAGGACAGACCTTCTCCTACGAGCAGTACTTC. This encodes CASPTLGQTFSYEQYF.

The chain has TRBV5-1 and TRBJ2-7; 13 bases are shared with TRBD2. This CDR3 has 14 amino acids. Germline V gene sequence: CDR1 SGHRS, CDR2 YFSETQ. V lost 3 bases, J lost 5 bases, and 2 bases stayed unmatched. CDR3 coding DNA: TGCGCCAGCAGCTCAGGACTAGCGGGGGACGAGCAGTACTTC. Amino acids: CASSSGLAGDEQYF.

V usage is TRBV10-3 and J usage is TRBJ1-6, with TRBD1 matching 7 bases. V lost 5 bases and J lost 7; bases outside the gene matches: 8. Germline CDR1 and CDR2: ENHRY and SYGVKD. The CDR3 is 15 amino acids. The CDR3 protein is CAISTRQGANSPLHF. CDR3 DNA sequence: TGTGCCATCAGTACAAGACAGGGAGCGAATTCACCCCTCCACTTT.

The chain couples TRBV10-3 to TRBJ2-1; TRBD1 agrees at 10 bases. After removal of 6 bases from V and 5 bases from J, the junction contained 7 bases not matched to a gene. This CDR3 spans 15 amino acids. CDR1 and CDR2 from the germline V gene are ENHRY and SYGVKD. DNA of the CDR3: TGTGCCATCAGCCAAGGACAGGGGGGGAACAATGAGCAGTTCTTC. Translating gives CAISQGQGGNNEQFF.

In nucleotides, the CDR3 is TGTGCCAGCAGTGAACTGGCCAAGTACTTC. It encodes CASSELAKYF. The V gene is TRBV2, the J gene TRBJ2-5; D call uncertain. The CDR3 is made up of 10 amino acids. Germline CDR1 is SNHLY and CDR2 is FYNNEI. Trimming took 2 bases from V and 12 from J, leaving 7 bases between them.

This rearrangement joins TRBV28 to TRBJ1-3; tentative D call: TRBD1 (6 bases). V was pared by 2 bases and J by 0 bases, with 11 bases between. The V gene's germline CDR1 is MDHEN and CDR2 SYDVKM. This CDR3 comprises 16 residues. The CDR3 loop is CASSLLGHYSGNTIYF. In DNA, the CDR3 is TGTGCCAGCAGTTTACTGGGACACTACTCTGGAAACACCATATATTTT.

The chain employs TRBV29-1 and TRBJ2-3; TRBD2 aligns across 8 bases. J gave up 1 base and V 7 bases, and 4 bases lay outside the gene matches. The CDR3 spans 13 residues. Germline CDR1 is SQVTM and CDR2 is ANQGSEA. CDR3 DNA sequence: TGCAGCGGGGGACTAGTCCGCACAGATACGCAGTATTTT. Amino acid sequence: CSGGLVRTDTQYF.

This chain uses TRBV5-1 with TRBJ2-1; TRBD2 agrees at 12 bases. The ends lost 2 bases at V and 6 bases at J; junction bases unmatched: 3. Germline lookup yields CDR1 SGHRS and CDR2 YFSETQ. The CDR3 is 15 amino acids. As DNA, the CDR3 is TGCGCCAGCAGCTTTCTAGCGGGGGGGCTCAATGAGCAGTTCTTC. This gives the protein CASSFLAGGLNEQFF.

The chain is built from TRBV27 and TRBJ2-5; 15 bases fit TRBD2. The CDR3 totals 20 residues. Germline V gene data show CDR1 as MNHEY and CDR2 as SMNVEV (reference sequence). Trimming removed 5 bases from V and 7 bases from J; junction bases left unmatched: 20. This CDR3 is CASSPPEGLAGGLPYGTQYF. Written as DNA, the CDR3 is TGTGCCAGCAGTCCCCCGGAGGGACTAGCGGGAGGACTCCCCTATGGGACCCAGTACTTC.

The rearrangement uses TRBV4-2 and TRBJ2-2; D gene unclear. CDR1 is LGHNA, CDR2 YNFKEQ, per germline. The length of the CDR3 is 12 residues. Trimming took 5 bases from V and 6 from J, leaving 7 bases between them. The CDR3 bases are TGTGCCAGCAGCTCCCTTGCCGGGGAGCTGTTTTTT. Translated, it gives CASSSLAGELFF.

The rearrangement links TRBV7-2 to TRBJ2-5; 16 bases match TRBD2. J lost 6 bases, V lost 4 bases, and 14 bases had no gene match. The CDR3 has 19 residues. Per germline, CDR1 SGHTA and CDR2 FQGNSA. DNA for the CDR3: TGTGCCAGCAGCTACTCCGGGACTAGCGGGAGGGGGCGTCGGAAGACCCAGTACTTC. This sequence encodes CASSYSGTSGRGRRKTQYF.

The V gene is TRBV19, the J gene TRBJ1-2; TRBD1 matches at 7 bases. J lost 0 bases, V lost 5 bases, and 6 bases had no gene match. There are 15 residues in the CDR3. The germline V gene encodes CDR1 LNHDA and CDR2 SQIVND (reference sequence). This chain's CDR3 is CASSEQGVSNYGYTF. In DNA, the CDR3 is TGTGCCAGTAGTGAGCAGGGGGTGTCTAACTATGGCTACACCTTC.

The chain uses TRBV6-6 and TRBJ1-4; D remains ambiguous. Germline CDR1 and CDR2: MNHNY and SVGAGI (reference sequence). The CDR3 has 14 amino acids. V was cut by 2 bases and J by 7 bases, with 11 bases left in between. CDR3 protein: CASSYSGDGEKLFF. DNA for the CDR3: TGTGCCAGCAGTTACAGCGGTGATGGTGAAAAACTGTTTTTT.

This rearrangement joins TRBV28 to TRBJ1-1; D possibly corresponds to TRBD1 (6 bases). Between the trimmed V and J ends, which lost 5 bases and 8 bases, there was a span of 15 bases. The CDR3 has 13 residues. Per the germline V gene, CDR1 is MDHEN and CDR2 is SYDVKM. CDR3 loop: CASSHRGGVEAFF. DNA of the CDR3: TGTGCCAGCAGTCACCGGGGGGGCGTAGAAGCTTTCTTT.

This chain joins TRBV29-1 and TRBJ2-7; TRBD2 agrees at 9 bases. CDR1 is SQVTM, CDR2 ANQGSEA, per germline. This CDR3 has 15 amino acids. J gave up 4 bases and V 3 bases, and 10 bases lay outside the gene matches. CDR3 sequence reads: CSVDGVAGAQYEQYF. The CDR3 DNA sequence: TGCAGCGTTGACGGGGTAGCGGGGGCGCAATACGAGCAGTACTTC.